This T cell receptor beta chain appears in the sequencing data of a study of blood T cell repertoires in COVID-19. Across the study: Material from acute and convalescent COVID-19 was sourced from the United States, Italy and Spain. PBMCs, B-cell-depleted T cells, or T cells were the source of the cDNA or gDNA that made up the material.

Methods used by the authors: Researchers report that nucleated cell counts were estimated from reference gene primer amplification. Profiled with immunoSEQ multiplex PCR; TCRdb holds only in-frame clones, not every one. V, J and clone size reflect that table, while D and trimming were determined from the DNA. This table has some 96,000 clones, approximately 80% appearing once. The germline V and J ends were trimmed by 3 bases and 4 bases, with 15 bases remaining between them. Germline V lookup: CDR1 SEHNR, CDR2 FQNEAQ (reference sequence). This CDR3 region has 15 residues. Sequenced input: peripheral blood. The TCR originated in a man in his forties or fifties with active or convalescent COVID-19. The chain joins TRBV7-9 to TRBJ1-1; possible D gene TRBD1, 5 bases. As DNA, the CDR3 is TGTGCCAGCAGCTTGGGGCTAGGGGTAGGCACTGAAGCTTTCTTT. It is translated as CASSLGLGVGTEAFF.